Presented here are 4 T cell receptor beta chains from one specimen sequenced in a study of molecular identifiers for immune sequencing clone quantification. Using its own MiXCR run on the PCR reads, TCRdb lists one record per CDR3 protein. The sample records about 640,000 distinct CDR3 sequences, 20% being singletons. Sequenced input: naive CD8+ T cells from blood, with Jurkat cell RNA spiked in. Described subset: FACS-sorted CD8+CD4-CCR7+CD45RA+ naive T cells. Source of these receptors: a human donor in good health. Some libraries in this study had Jurkat cell RNA spiked in.

The chain carries TRBV19 and TRBJ2-7, with D perhaps TRBD1 (5 bases). With 4 bases removed from V and 7 bases from J, the gap between germline ends came to 14 bases. Germline CDR1 reads LNHDA; CDR2 reads SQIVND (reference sequence). This CDR3 is 13 amino acids long. The CDR3, as DNA: TGTGCCAGTAGTAGGACAATTTCCACTGAGCAGTACTTC. This encodes CASSRTISTEQYF.

V is TRBV12-3 or TRBV12-4 and J is TRBJ2-2; 8 bases are shared with TRBD1. V shed 5 bases and J 3 bases; nucleotides not matched to a gene: 2. This CDR3 spans 14 amino acids. Written as DNA, the CDR3 is TGTGCCAGCAGTCACAGGGGGGACACCGGGGAGCTGTTTTTT. Residues: CASSHRGDTGELFF.

Comments on this clonotype: A much larger clone sits a single nucleotide away, making a read error possible. The chain links TRBV29-1 to TRBJ1-1; tentative D call: TRBD1 (6 bases). Germline lookup yields CDR1 SQVTM and CDR2 ANQGSEA. The CDR3 totals 14 residues. The CDR3: CSVDAGAMNTETFF. As DNA, the CDR3 is TGCAGCGTTGATGCAGGGGCCATGAACACTGAAACTTTCTTT.

Turning to this clonotype: A junction end diverges from the germline sequence, so it may reflect a read error. This chain uses TRBV4-3 with TRBJ1-3; possible D gene TRBD1, 6 bases. The CDR3 runs 17 residues. Germline V gene sequence: CDR1 LGHNA, CDR2 YSLEER. The CDR3 loop reads CASAQNPGVSSGNAIYF. The DNA of the CDR3 is TGCGCCAGCGCCCAAAACCCAGGGGTCAGCTCTGGAAACGCCATATATTTT.